What follows are 13 T cell receptor beta chains derived from one specimen sequenced in a study of blood T cells in healthy people across ages. PCR was performed a second time for about 7 to 12 cycles using a sample-barcoded 5' primer and a J-beta primer mix. TCRdb reprocessed the 5' RACE reads via MiXCR and lists one record per CDR3 protein. Here the sample spans 800,000 to 1,000,000 distinct CDR3 sequences, 48% being singletons. Specimen: blood. These receptors were taken from a man aged 25 to 40 in good health.

There are many counts of this clonotype. This chain connects TRBV5-6 to TRBJ1-1; no clear D. CDR1 is SGHDT, CDR2 YYEEEE, per germline. V gave up 5 bases and J gave up 1 base, with 9 bases separating them. The CDR3 has 13 amino acids. Here the CDR3 DNA reads TGTGCCAGCAGTACGGGCACGAACACTGAAGCTTTCTTT. Translated: CASSTGTNTEAFF.

The chain is built from TRBV20-1 and TRBJ2-1; D perhaps matches TRBD1 (7 bases). The V and J ends lost 5 bases and 3 bases respectively, with 20 bases between them. The CDR3 extends over 16 amino acids. Germline V gives CDR1 DFQATT, CDR2 SNEGSKA (reference sequence). The CDR3 DNA follows: TGCAGTGCTGCCCCAAGGGGACAGCGGGTCTACAATGAGCAGTTCTTC. As protein: CSAAPRGQRVYNEQFF.

Regarding this clonotype: A much larger clone lies one base from this, so it may be a read error. The chain recombines TRBV28 with TRBJ1-2; D is undetermined. CDR3 size: 15 residues. The V end was cut by 5 bases, the J end by 8 bases, with 21 bases between. Germline V lookup: CDR1 MDHEN, CDR2 SYDVKM. The CDR3: CASSPPPDAARGYTF. For the CDR3, the DNA is TGTGCCAGCAGTCCCCCCCCGGACGCTGCTCGGGGCTACACCTTC.

V gene TRBV4-3 combines with J gene TRBJ1-1; 7 bases agree with TRBD1. With 0 bases clipped from V and 11 bases from J, the junction kept 6 bases outside the gene matches. The CDR3 covers 13 residues. Germline CDR1 reads LGHNA; CDR2 reads YSLEER. CDR3 in DNA: TGCGCCAGCAGCCAAGAGACAGGGAGTTACGCTTTCTTT. Translating gives CASSQETGSYAFF.

In this sample, this clonotype turned up many times. The J gene is TRBJ1-2, the V gene TRBV12-3 or TRBV12-4; the D gene is possibly TRBD1 (6 bases). Deletions cut 6 bases from V and 4 bases from J, with 12 bases between. The CDR3 is 13 amino acids. The CDR3 reads CASSQGGSYGYTF. The CDR3 bases are TGTGCCAGCAGCCAAGGGGGTAGCTATGGCTACACCTTC.

V usage is TRBV28 and J usage is TRBJ1-1; D may be TRBD1 (5 bases). CDR1 and CDR2 from the germline V gene are MDHEN and SYDVKM. Trimming cost V 8 bases and J 7 bases, with 17 bases left between them. The CDR3 loop spans 13 amino acids. CDR3 sequence (DNA): TGTGCCAGCCTCTTTCGGGCCCAGGGTGAAGCTTTCTTT. As protein: CASLFRAQGEAFF.

As for this clonotype: One base away lies a much larger clone, so this may be a sequencing read error. The gene calls are TRBV7-8 and TRBJ2-1, with no clear D. The CDR3 is 12 amino acids. Germline CDR1 and CDR2: SGHVS and FQNEAQ. The CDR3, as DNA: TGTGTCAGCAGCGCCCAACTCGGTGAGCAGTTCTTC. It specifies CVSSAQLGEQFF.

The rearrangement links TRBV4-3 to TRBJ2-3, with 8 bases identical to TRBD2. This CDR3 is 15 amino acids long. Germline assignment: CDR1 LGHNA and CDR2 YSLEER. Unmatched junction bases numbered 4, after V lost 0 bases and J lost 5 bases. In DNA form, the CDR3 reads TGCGCCAGCAGCCAAGATCGAAGCGGGGGAGATACGCAGTATTTT. Encoded protein: CASSQDRSGGDTQYF.

The V and J genes are TRBV30 and TRBJ1-4; D might be TRBD1 (5 bases). The length of the CDR3 is 15 residues. Trimming took off 6 bases at V and 4 bases at J, with 18 bases between the two ends. CDR1 is GTSNPN and CDR2 is SVGIG in the germline V gene (reference sequence). The CDR3 sequence is CACGPVGGYNEKLFF. The CDR3 DNA sequence: TGTGCCTGCGGGCCCGTCGGGGGTTATAATGAAAAACTGTTTTTT.

This chain connects TRBV7-9 to TRBJ1-1; possible D gene TRBD1, 5 bases. Germline-derived CDR1 and CDR2 are SEHNR and FQNEAQ (reference sequence). This CDR3 contains 15 residues. Trimming cost V 5 bases and J 0 bases, with 13 bases left between them. The CDR3 loop reads CASSQQDALNTEAFF. DNA of the CDR3: TGTGCCAGCAGCCAACAGGACGCCTTGAACACTGAAGCTTTCTTT.

This clonotype appeared once. This chain connects TRBV6-2 or TRBV6-3 to TRBJ2-5, with unresolved D. TRBJ2-7 matches the DNA end more closely, so the J call is doubtful. Germline CDR1 reads MNHEY; CDR2 reads SVGEGT. This CDR3 region has 13 residues. The CDR3 here is CATGPTSRGEQYF. CDR3 in DNA: TGTGCCACCGGTCCCACTTCCCGCGGCGAGCAGTACTTC.

The V call is TRBV3-1, the J call TRBJ2-3; possibly TRBD2 for D (5 bases). Germline-derived CDR1 and CDR2 are LGHDT and YNNKEL (reference sequence). The V and J ends lost 4 bases and 2 bases respectively, with 10 bases between them. There are 14 residues in the CDR3. CDR3 amino acids: CASSRARVTDTQYF. CDR3 nucleotides: TGTGCCAGCAGCCGCGCGCGGGTCACAGATACGCAGTATTTT.

The chain recombines TRBV18 with TRBJ1-2; tentative D call: TRBD1 (5 bases). CDR3 length: 13 amino acids. With 6 bases removed from V and 8 bases from J, the gap between germline ends came to 16 bases. Germline CDR1 is KGHSH and CDR2 is LQKENI. In DNA, the CDR3 is TGTGCCAGCTCGGAGGGCAGGGCGAAAGGCTACACCTTC. Protein: CASSEGRAKGYTF.